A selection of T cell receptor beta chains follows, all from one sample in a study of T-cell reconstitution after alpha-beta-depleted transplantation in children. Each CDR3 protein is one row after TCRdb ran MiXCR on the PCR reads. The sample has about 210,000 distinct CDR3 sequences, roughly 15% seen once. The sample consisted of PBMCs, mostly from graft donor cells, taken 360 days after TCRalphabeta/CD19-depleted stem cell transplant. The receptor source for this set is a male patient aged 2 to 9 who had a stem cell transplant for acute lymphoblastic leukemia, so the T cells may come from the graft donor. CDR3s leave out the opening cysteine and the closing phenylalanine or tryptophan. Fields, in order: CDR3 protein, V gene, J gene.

AWTGVTDTQY	TRBV30	TRBJ2-3
ASSLGQGALYEQY	TRBV12-3/TRBV12-4	TRBJ2-7
ASSNSGSYNEQF	TRBV3-1	TRBJ2-1
ASRDLGQRTSYEQY	TRBV2	TRBJ2-7
ASSFRRGARVADTQY	TRBV7-8	TRBJ2-3
ASSRGPFYEQY	TRBV14	TRBJ2-7
ASSFLPAGGPETQY	TRBV12-3/TRBV12-4	TRBJ2-5
SVGHASGTDTQY	TRBV29-1	TRBJ2-3
ASSNLGTAITYEQY	TRBV28	TRBJ2-7
ASSFPTNTEAF	TRBV3-1	TRBJ1-1
ASSLVESHNEQF	TRBV27	TRBJ2-1
ASSLRQGGNQPQH	TRBV7-2	TRBJ1-5
SVEERPDTYEQY	TRBV29-1	TRBJ2-7
ASSSPGQGSYEQY	TRBV27	TRBJ2-7
ASSYSDGSSYEQY	TRBV6-5	TRBJ2-7
ASSLAPRGRGTEAF	TRBV5-1	TRBJ1-1
ASSLVHAETQY	TRBV7-2	TRBJ2-5
ASLRQGSYEQY	TRBV28	TRBJ2-7
SGRGTGALANTGELF	TRBV20-1	TRBJ2-2
ASSQDPVQTHFSNQPQH	TRBV4-2	TRBJ1-5
ASSHGPLKYNEQF	TRBV7-9	TRBJ2-1
ASNVQAGTGGI	TRBV19	TRBJ1-1
SAPGQGDSPLH	TRBV20-1	TRBJ1-6
AIRASGEQF	TRBV10-3	TRBJ2-1
ASRRRGGTGELF	TRBV7-2	TRBJ2-2
ASSLDNIQY	TRBV5-1	TRBJ2-4
ASSPGRGAGYT	TRBV7-2	TRBJ1-2
ASSQTGRETQY	TRBV12-3/TRBV12-4	TRBJ2-5
ASSQDFGAREQY	TRBV4-3	TRBJ2-7
ASSYGRSEAF	TRBV6-6	TRBJ1-1
SASPRGNQPQH	TRBV20-1	TRBJ1-5
SVEEGVSTDTQY	TRBV29-1	TRBJ2-3
ASSLVLDRVGEKLF	TRBV7-2	TRBJ1-4
SASIGRDQPQH	TRBV20-1	TRBJ1-5
ASSRQGTSGNTIY	TRBV13	TRBJ1-3
ASSLAVGQGALYGYT	TRBV12-3/TRBV12-4	TRBJ1-2
SAINEEGGYT	TRBV20-1	TRBJ1-2
ASSLDSNGYGYT	TRBV7-9	TRBJ1-2